This T cell receptor beta chain was retrieved from a study of cytomegalovirus exposure and HLA in healthy donors. Study conclusions and caveats: It has been reported that TCR beta sequences accurately predicted the HLA-A and HLA-B alleles of most subjects. A previous analysis found most TCR beta V segments productive roughly 87% or roughly 30% of the time. In a later analysis, several top co-occurrence clusters appeared linked to parvovirus B19, influenza, CMV and Epstein-Barr virus.

The PCR employed 60 Vbeta primers together with 13 Jbeta primers. Libraries were prepared by immunoSEQ multiplex PCR; TCRdb keeps only in-frame clonotypes and omits some of them. The sample gives 200,000 to 250,000 clones, more than 70% of which show up once; under 0.6% is in the top ten. A word on this clone: Antigen specificity is unknown.

The CDR3 runs 14 residues. Looked up from germline, CDR1 is SQVTM and CDR2 is ANQGSEA. V lost 0 bases and J 5 bases, leaving 13 bases between the germline ends. The chain is built from TRBV29-1 and TRBJ1-1; D may be TRBD1 (5 bases). This TCR derives from a boy younger than 18 in good health and CMV-seronegative. Sample: PBMCs. CDR3 DNA: TGCAGCGTTGAAGATCGGAGGGGAGGAACTGAAGCTTTCTTT. It yields the protein CSVEDRRGGTEAFF.